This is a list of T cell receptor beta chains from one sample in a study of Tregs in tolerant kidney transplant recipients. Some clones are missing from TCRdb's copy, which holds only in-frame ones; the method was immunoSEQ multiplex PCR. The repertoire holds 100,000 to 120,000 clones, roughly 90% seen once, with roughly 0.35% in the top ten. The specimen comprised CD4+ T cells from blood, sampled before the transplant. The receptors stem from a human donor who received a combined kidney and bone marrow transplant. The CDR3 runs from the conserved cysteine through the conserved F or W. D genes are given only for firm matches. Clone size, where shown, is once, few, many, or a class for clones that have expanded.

TGTGCCAGCTCACCAGCGGGCCGAGGCAACACTGAAGCTTTCTTT,CASSPAGRGNTEAFF,TRBV18,once,.,TRBJ1-1
TGTGCCAGCAGCTTTAGAGCAGGACTGGAGGGCTACACCTTC,CASSFRAGLEGYTF,TRBV11-2,.,.,TRBJ1-2
TGTGCCAGCAGTCCCAGACTAGCGGGAGCCCCCTACAATGAGCAGTTCTTC,CASSPRLAGAPYNEQFF,TRBV27,.,TRBD2,TRBJ2-1
TGTGCCAGCAGTACCGACAGGGAGGTTCAGTACTTC,CASSTDREVQYF,TRBV2,.,.,TRBJ2-7
TGTGCCAGCAGCTTAGGGGCAGGGAAAAGAAACTATGGCTACACCTTC,CASSLGAGKRNYGYTF,TRBV11-2,once,.,TRBJ1-2
TGCGGCTCGGCCTCGAGGACTGAAGCTTTCTTT,CGSASRTEAFF,TRBV20-1,.,.,TRBJ1-1
TGTGCCAGCAGTTTAGCGGGGCTGACCTCCTACAATGAGCAGTTCTTC,CASSLAGLTSYNEQFF,TRBV27,.,.,TRBJ2-1
TGTGCCAGCAGCTTCCCGACTAGCGGGCTCCAAGAGACCCAGTACTTC,CASSFPTSGLQETQYF,TRBV7-9,.,TRBD2,TRBJ2-5
TGTGCCAGTAGTATCGGGACAGCGGGTCAGCCCCAGCATTTT,CASSIGTAGQPQHF,TRBV19,.,TRBD1,TRBJ1-5
TGTGCCAGCAGAAAAGCGGGGGTCACAGATACGCAGTATTTT,CASRKAGVTDTQYF,TRBV6-5,once,TRBD2,TRBJ2-3
TGTGCCAGCCACAGGCATGGCTACACCTTC,CASHRHGYTF,TRBV5-4,.,.,TRBJ1-2
TGTGCCAGCAGCTTTGCGCCCTCCCAAGGAGGCTTCTTT,CASSFAPSQGGFF,TRBV7-2,once,.,TRBJ1-1
TGTGCCAGCAGCCAACGGACACTAAACTATGGCTACACCTTC,CASSQRTLNYGYTF,TRBV6-5,.,.,TRBJ1-2
TGTGCCAGCACGAGGGAGTTATTAGGAAACACCATATATTTT,CASTRELLGNTIYF,TRBV28,.,.,TRBJ1-3
TGCAGCGTTGATCACGCCGAATCGGCCCAGTACTTC,CSVDHAESAQYF,TRBV29-1,once,.,TRBJ2-5
TGTGCCACCAGCCGCCGGACTAGCGCTTCCTACAATGAGCAGTTCTTC,CATSRRTSASYNEQFF,TRBV15,.,TRBD2,TRBJ2-1
TGTGCCAGCGGGGGGAACAGGCGAACGACAACCACAACTGAAGCTTTCTTT,CASGGNRRTTTTTEAFF,TRBV27,.,.,TRBJ1-1
TGTGCCAGCAGGGCGGGACAGGGGTTCTACGAGCAGTACTTC,CASRAGQGFYEQYF,TRBV2,.,TRBD1,TRBJ2-7
TGTGCCAGCAGTGCCCTAGCGGGCTCCTACAATGAGCAGTTCTTC,CASSALAGSYNEQFF,TRBV6-1,.,TRBD2,TRBJ2-1
TGTGCCAGCAGCCTGGGACAGTTTGGGGCCAACGTCCTGACTTTC,CASSLGQFGANVLTF,TRBV6-5,.,TRBD1,TRBJ2-6
TGTGCCAGCAGTGCCCCACGGGGGGGCCCGGTTGATGAGCAGTTCTTC,CASSAPRGGPVDEQFF,TRBV6-1,.,TRBD2,TRBJ2-1
TGTGCCATCAGTGAAATCGGAGGAGACGGCTACACCTTC,CAISEIGGDGYTF,TRBV10-3,few,.,TRBJ1-2
TGTGCCAGCAACATAGGGGTATCTAGAGGCTACACCTTC,CASNIGVSRGYTF,TRBV6-6,.,.,TRBJ1-2
TGTGCCAGTAGACGGACTAGCGGGAGCAAACCCAATGAGCAGTTCTTC,CASRRTSGSKPNEQFF,TRBV19,once,TRBD2,TRBJ2-1
TGTGCCAGCAGGTCAAGCCTGGGACAGGGGGTTTTGAATGAGCAGTTCTTC,CASRSSLGQGVLNEQFF,TRBV27,once,TRBD1,TRBJ2-1
TGTGCCAGCTCACCGACTAGCGTCTCCTACAATGAGCAGTTCTTC,CASSPTSVSYNEQFF,TRBV18,few,TRBD2,TRBJ2-1
TGTGCCAGCAGCCCCAACGGACTAGCGGGTAACTTAGAGCAGTTCTTC,CASSPNGLAGNLEQFF,TRBV7-6,.,TRBD2,TRBJ2-1
TGTGCCACCAGCATGCCTAAGCGGGGGGGGAGAGATACGCAGTATTTT,CATSMPKRGGRDTQYF,TRBV15,.,TRBD2,TRBJ2-3
TGTGCCAGCTCACCAAACTCATTGAACACTGAAGCTTTCTTT,CASSPNSLNTEAFF,TRBV18,.,.,TRBJ1-1
TGTGCCAGCAGCTTACCAAATTCAGATACGCAGTATTTT,CASSLPNSDTQYF,TRBV7-9,.,.,TRBJ2-3
TGTGCCAGTAGTACCGGGTGGCTAGGGCGGGGAGATACGCAGTATTTT,CASSTGWLGRGDTQYF,TRBV19,.,.,TRBJ2-3
TGTGCCAGCAGCCGCGTAGCGGGGGATCGAGAGACCCAGTACTTC,CASSRVAGDRETQYF,TRBV5-6,.,TRBD2,TRBJ2-5
TGTGCCAGCAGCGTAGTGGCAGGGGGCTCCACCTATGGCTACACCTTC,CASSVVAGGSTYGYTF,TRBV9,.,TRBD1,TRBJ1-2
TGCGCCAGCAGCCACGACAGGGTGAACACTGAAGCTTTCTTT,CASSHDRVNTEAFF,TRBV4-3,once,TRBD1,TRBJ1-1
TGTGCCAGCAGGGTGGGCTTCGGCAATCAGCCCCAGCATTTT,CASRVGFGNQPQHF,TRBV6-5,once,.,TRBJ1-5
TGTGCCAGCGGTCAGGGGGCCGGGGAGACCCAGTACTTC,CASGQGAGETQYF,TRBV2,.,TRBD1,TRBJ2-5
TGTGCCAGCAGCTTAGGGGGCGCGGGGGAAGGCTCCTACGAGCAGTACTTC,CASSLGGAGEGSYEQYF,TRBV11-2,.,TRBD2,TRBJ2-7
TGCGCCAGCAGTGAGTCCGTTAACAATGAGCAGTTCTTC,CASSESVNNEQFF,TRBV10-1,.,.,TRBJ2-1
TGTGCCAGCAGTTTCTCACAGGGGGCACTCGAGCCCCAGCATTTT,CASSFSQGALEPQHF,TRBV27,.,TRBD1,TRBJ1-5
TGCGCCAGCAGTGCGAACAGGGGGCCGGAGACCCAGTACTTC,CASSANRGPETQYF,TRBV10-1,.,TRBD1,TRBJ2-5
TGTGCCAGCAGCCCGACAGGCCCCTCTCAGTACTTC,CASSPTGPSQYF,TRBV6-6,.,.,TRBJ2-4
TGTGCCAGCAGTCCTACTATATCCAGCGGAGCTTTCTTT,CASSPTISSGAFF,TRBV28,.,.,TRBJ1-1
TGTGCCAGCAGCGTCACCTGGACTAGCGGGAAAAATGAGCAGTTCTTC,CASSVTWTSGKNEQFF,TRBV9,.,TRBD2,TRBJ2-1
TGTGCCAGCAGCTCCAGGGGACAGGGGAAGAAGACTGAAGCTTTCTTT,CASSSRGQGKKTEAFF,TRBV7-9,.,TRBD1,TRBJ1-1
TGTGCCAGCAGCCATTCTGGGACAGGGAGGGACAATGAGCAGTTCTTC,CASSHSGTGRDNEQFF,TRBV13,.,TRBD1,TRBJ2-1